The 7 T cell receptor beta chains presented below share a single source sample, sequenced in a study of blood T cell repertoires in COVID-19. The repertoire was sequenced with immunoSEQ multiplex PCR; TCRdb's copy has only in-frame clones and lacks some. The repertoire has approximately 230,000 clones, 75% to 90% of them found once; the top ten carry roughly 6.3%. Sequencing input: PBMCs or T cells enriched from blood (not recorded which). These receptors were obtained from a young woman with acute COVID-19.

The J gene is TRBJ2-6, the V gene TRBV21-1; whether TRBD1, the table's D call, matches the DNA was not checked. TRBV21-1 is recorded as a pseudogene. The CDR3 spans 19 residues. The CDR3 coding sequence is TGTGCCAGCAGCTTTCAGGGGGGGACAGGGTTCTCTGGGGCCAACGTCCTGACTTTC. Its translation is CASSFQGGTGFSGANVLTF.

The chain couples TRBV19 to TRBJ1-1; TRBD1 matches 9 bases. Trimming took 5 bases from V and 1 from J; bases not matched to a gene: 2. Germline V CDR1 and CDR2: LNHDA, SQIVND (reference sequence). This CDR3 comprises 14 residues. CDR3 nucleotide sequence: TGTGCCAGTAGTCTGGGACAGGGGAACACTGAAGCTTTCTTT. Its protein is CASSLGQGNTEAFF.

The V and J genes are TRBV4-2 and TRBJ1-2, with 7 bases fitting TRBD1. J gave up 0 bases and V 4 bases, and 8 bases lay outside the gene matches. The CDR3 loop spans 16 amino acids. Germline CDR1 reads LGHNA; CDR2 reads YNFKEQ. DNA for the CDR3: TGTGCCAGCAGCCGATTGACAGGGAGGACTAACTATGGCTACACCTTC. Its protein is CASSRLTGRTNYGYTF.

The rearrangement uses TRBV30 and TRBJ1-2; no reliable D call. The CDR3 covers 13 residues. In germline, CDR1 is GTSNPN, CDR2 SVGIG (reference sequence). Trimming pared 0 bases from V and 3 bases from J, leaving 8 bases between. This chain's CDR3 is CAWSVSGDYGYTF. The CDR3 DNA sequence: TGTGCCTGGAGTGTGAGCGGCGACTATGGCTACACCTTC.

The chain combines TRBV9 with TRBJ2-3; 7 positions agree with TRBD1. The CDR3 runs 15 residues. Germline CDR1 SGDLS, CDR2 YYNGEE. V lost 0 bases and J lost 6; bases outside the gene matches: 7. CDR3 nucleotide sequence: TGTGCCAGCAGCGTAGCTGGGACAGATATGGATACGCAGTATTTT. It yields the protein CASSVAGTDMDTQYF.

The chain uses TRBV2 and TRBJ2-5; 10 bases map to TRBD2. V was clipped by 7 bases and J by 2 bases; unmatched bases: 10. There are 16 residues in the CDR3. Germline lookup yields CDR1 SNHLY and CDR2 FYNNEI. The CDR3 DNA is TGTGCCAGCAATACTCAGCGGGGGGGTCGGCAAGAGACCCAGTACTTC. Protein sequence: CASNTQRGGRQETQYF.

J is TRBJ2-3 and V is TRBV7-3; 12 positions agree with TRBD2. The V segment lost 2 bases and the J segment 8 bases; nucleotides outside the gene matches: 2. This CDR3 spans 14 amino acids. Germline V gene sequence: CDR1 SGHTA, CDR2 FQGTGA. The CDR3 loop is CASSLSGLAGTQYF. The CDR3 nucleotides are TGTGCCAGCAGCTTATCGGGACTAGCGGGTACGCAGTATTTT.